This T cell receptor beta chain emerged from a study of identical twins. The CDR3 has 15 residues. Germline V lookup: CDR1 SGDLS, CDR2 YYNGEE. Between the trimmed V and J ends, which lost 0 bases and 0 bases, there was a span of 10 bases. In TCRdb, the 5' RACE reads were re-called with MiXCR into one record per CDR3 protein. Of approximately 1.8 million distinct CDR3 sequences in the sample, around 29% are singletons; the top ten hold approximately 0.29%. In its sample, this clonotype was seen a few times. Each donor was a healthy Caucasian. V and J are TRBV9 and TRBJ2-7; D perhaps matches TRBD2 (5 bases). Material: cord blood. The clonotype comes from a newborn girl in good health. The CDR3, as DNA: TGTGCCAGCAGCGTAGGAGGGCAAAGCTCCTACGAGCAGTACTTC. The encoded protein is CASSVGGQSSYEQYF.